This T cell receptor beta chain emerged from a study of technical replicates of blood from several donors. Repertoires were generated with immunoSEQ multiplex PCR, while TCRdb's copy carries only in-frame clones and drops some. The sample carries some 80,000 clones, around 94% recorded once. The sample taken for sequencing was T cells isolated from PBMCs. The sequence was obtained from a human donor in good health.

DNA of the CDR3: TGTGCCAGCAGTTACAGAAACAGGACAGATACGCAGTATTTT. It translates to CASSYRNRTDTQYF. The chain carries TRBV6-7 and TRBJ2-3, with a weak D call TRBD1 (5 bases). TRBV6-7 is an ORF, with its function uncertain. This CDR3 contains 14 residues. The V and J ends lost 2 bases and 3 bases respectively, with 9 bases between them.